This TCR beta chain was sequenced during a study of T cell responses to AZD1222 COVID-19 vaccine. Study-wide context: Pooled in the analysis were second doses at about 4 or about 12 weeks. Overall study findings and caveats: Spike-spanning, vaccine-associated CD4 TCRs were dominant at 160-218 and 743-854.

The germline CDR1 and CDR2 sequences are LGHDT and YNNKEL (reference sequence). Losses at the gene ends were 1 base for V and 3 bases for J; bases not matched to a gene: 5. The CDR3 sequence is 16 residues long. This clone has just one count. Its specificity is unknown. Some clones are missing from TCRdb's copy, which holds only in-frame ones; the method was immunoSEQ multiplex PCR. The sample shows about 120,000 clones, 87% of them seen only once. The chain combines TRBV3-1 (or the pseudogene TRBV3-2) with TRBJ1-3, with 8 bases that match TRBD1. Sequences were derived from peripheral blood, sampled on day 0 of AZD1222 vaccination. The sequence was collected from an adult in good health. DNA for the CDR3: TGTGCCAGCAGCCAAGCAGGGGGCGGTGGTGGAAACACCATATATTTT. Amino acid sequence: CASSQAGGGGGNTIYF.